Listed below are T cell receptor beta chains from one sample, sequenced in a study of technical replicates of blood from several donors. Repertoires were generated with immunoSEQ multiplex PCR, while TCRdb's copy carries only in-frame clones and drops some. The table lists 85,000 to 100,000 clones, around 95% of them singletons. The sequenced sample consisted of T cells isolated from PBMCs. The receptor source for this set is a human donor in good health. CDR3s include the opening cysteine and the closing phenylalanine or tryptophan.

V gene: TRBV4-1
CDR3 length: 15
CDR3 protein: CASSQGPLGANEQFF

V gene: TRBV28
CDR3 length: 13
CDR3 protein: CASSFAGTGELFF

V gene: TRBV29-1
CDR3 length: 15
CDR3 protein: CSVVGGGTWNDEQYF

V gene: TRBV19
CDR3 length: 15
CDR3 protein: CASSLVTGGNQPQHF

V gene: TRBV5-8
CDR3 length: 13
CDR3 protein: CASSLAGTDTQYF

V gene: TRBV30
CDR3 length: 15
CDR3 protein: CAWSVPFGGSGELFF

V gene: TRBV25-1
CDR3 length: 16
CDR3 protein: CASSETSGRSYNEQFF

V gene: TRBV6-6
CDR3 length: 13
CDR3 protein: CASSPLQQGGYTF

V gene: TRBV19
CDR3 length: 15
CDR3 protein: CASSILAGGINKQFF

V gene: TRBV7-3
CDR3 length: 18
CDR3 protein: CASSLTMGGVSSYNEQFF

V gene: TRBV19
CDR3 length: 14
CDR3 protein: CASSTGDRPSPLHF

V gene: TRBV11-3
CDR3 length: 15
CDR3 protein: CASSLNSAGSGELFF

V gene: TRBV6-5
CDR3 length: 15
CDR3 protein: CASSYGTASTDTQYF

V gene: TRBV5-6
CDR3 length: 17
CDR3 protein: CASSLSLAGVGSDTQYF

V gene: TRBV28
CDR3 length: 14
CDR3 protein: CASVARGQNTEAFF

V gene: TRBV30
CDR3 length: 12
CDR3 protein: CAWEGSGNTIYF

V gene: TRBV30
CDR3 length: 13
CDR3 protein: CAWSVHSNQPQHF

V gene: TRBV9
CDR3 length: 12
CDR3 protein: CASSPLFTEAFF

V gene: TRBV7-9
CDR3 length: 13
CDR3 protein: CASTRTESYEQYF

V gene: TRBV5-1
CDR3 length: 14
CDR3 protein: CASSFSPPTDTQYF

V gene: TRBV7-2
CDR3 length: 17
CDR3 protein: CASSSRGYFPGANVLTF

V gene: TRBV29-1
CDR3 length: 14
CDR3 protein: CSVEDWGGSYEQYF

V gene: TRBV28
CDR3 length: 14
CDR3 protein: CASRTTGGDYGYTF

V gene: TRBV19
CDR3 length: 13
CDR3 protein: CASSPQGLHGYTF

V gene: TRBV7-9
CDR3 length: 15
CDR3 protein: CASSLNGLVNNEQFF

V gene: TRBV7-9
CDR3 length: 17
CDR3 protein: CASSPRTGGFNLETQYF

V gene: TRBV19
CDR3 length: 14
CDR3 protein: CASSIGAGSYGYTF

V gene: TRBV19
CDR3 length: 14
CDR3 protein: CASSIYDRGWEQFF

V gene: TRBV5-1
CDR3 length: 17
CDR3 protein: CASSLQPGGSGANVLTF

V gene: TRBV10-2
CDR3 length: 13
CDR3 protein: CASRRGTNEKLFF

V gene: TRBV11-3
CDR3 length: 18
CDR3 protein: CASREPWRGGKINYGYTF

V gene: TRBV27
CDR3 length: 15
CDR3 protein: CASGEAVNPFYGYTF

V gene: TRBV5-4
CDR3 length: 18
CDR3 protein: CASSSPGLAGDKGLEQYF

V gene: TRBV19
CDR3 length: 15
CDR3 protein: CASSTRQATNEKLFF

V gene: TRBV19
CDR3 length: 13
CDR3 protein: CASSIRQGDEQYF

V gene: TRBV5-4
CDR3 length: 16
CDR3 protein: CASSLGTGAGANVLTF

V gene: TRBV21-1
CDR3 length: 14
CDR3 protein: CASSHIGTYTEAFF

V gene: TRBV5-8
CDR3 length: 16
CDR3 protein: CASSLPGQGAYYGYTF

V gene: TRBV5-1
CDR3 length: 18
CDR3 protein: CASSSGTGDTGGSYEQYF

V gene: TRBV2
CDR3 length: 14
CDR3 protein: CASTSALSGNTIYF

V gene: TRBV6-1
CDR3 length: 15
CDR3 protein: CASTGLAGDTGELFF

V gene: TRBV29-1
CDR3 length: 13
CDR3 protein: CSVDGPGGYEQYF

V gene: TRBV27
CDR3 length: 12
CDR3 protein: CASSSSSGELFF

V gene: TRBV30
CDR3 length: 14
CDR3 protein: CAWSKDRLNTEAFF

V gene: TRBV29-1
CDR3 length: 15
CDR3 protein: CSVEDRGTVSGAQYF

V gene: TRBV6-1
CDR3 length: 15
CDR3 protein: CASSTGTGESQPQHF

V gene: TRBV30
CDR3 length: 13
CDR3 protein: CAWSGTGNQPQHF

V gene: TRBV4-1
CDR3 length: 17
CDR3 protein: CASSSSHGAGGSEKLFF

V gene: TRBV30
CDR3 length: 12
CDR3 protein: CALQGISYEQYF

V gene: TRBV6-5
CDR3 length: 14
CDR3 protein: CASSLTGDAGGYTF

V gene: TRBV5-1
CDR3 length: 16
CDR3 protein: CASSPGTREYQETQYF

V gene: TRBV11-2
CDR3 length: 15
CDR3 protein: CASSTDRGQREKLFF

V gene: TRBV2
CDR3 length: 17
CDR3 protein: CASSLLRQGRANEKLFF

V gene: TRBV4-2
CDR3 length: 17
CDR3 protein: CASSPGDTSGGANTQYF

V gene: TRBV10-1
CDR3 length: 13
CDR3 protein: CASSETVHQPQHF